The 27 T cell receptor beta chains listed next were all sequenced from one sample in a study of blood T cell repertoires in COVID-19. TCRdb's copy holds only in-frame clones and misses some; the assay was immunoSEQ multiplex PCR. The profile shows 97,000 or so clones, around 90% of them singletons. Material: peripheral blood. These receptors all come from a man in his late teens or twenties with acute or convalescent COVID-19.

The CDR3 DNA is TGTGCCAGCAGCTTAGACAGGGTGCTTGGTGACGGGGAGCTGTTTTTT. Protein: CASSLDRVLGDGELFF. The rearrangement uses TRBV7-9 and TRBJ2-2; a possible D gene is TRBD1 (6 bases). This CDR3 contains 16 residues. V shed 1 base and J shed 7 bases, with 16 bases lying between them. Per germline, CDR1 SEHNR and CDR2 FQNEAQ (reference sequence). The variable domain in full, with the rest retrieved from reference TRBV7-9 and TRBJ2-2, is DTGVSQNPRHKITKRGQNVTFRCDPISEHNRLYWYRQTLGQGPEFLTYFQNEAQLEKSRLLSDRFSAERPKGSFSTLEIQRTEQGDSAMYLCASSLDRVLGDGELFFGEGSRLTVL.

The rearrangement uses TRBV19 and TRBJ2-3, with 11 bases identical to TRBD2. J lost 4 bases, V lost 0 bases, and 6 bases had no gene match. Germline lookup yields CDR1 LNHDA and CDR2 SQIVND (reference sequence). The CDR3 consists of 17 residues. As DNA, the CDR3 is TGTGCCAGTAGTATAGATCTTAGCGGGGGGGCATCAGATACGCAGTATTTT. Translated, it gives CASSIDLSGGASDTQYF.

This sequence joins TRBV4-1 and TRBJ1-1; D not certain. V was shortened by 1 base and J by 5 bases, with 17 bases between the two germline ends. The CDR3 has 16 residues. Looked up from germline, CDR1 is MGHRA and CDR2 is YSYEKL. The CDR3 DNA sequence: TGCGCCAGCAGCCAAGGAGATGAGGTTTGGAGGACTGAAGCTTTCTTT. It codes for CASSQGDEVWRTEAFF.

In DNA, the CDR3 is TGTGCCAGCAGTGAACAAGGGGAGGGCTATGGCTACACCTTC. Its translation is CASSEQGEGYGYTF. The chain links TRBV2 to TRBJ1-2; D perhaps matches TRBD1 (5 bases). The germline V gene encodes CDR1 SNHLY and CDR2 FYNNEI. This CDR3 is 14 amino acids long. V was pared by 2 bases and J by 4 bases, with 11 bases between.

The rearrangement links TRBV9 to TRBJ1-2, with 8 bases fitting TRBD1. Losses at the gene ends were 3 bases for V and 4 bases for J; bases not matched to a gene: 8. The CDR3 has 15 amino acids. From germline, CDR1 is SGDLS and CDR2 YYNGEE. CDR3 DNA sequence: TGTGCCAGCAGCGCGCCGGACAGGGAGGCCTATGGCTACACCTTC. Its translation is CASSAPDREAYGYTF.

The chain combines TRBV9 with TRBJ1-2, with 11 bases that match TRBD1. Germline V gene lookup returns CDR1 SGDLS and CDR2 YYNGEE. V shed 4 bases, J shed 8 bases, and the junction held 7 bases outside the gene matches. The CDR3 spans 14 residues. The CDR3 DNA reads TGTGCCAGCAGCCTGGACAGGGGGCTAGAGGGCTACACCTTC. Translated: CASSLDRGLEGYTF.

This chain connects TRBV5-4 to TRBJ1-1; weak D call: TRBD1 (6 bases). The CDR3 runs 14 residues. CDR1 and CDR2 from the germline V gene are SGHNT and YYREEE (reference sequence). The V gene lost 4 bases and the J gene lost 6 bases, with 16 bases spanning the gap. CDR3 protein: CASSVTQGPAEAFF. The CDR3 DNA sequence: TGTGCCAGCAGCGTCACACAGGGCCCGGCTGAAGCTTTCTTT.

The V and J genes are TRBV30 and TRBJ1-2, with TRBD1 matching 8 bases. CDR3 length: 16 residues. V trimming: 1 base; J trimming: 7 bases; junction bases outside the gene matches: 14. Germline loops: CDR1 GTSNPN, CDR2 SVGIG (reference sequence). The CDR3 nucleotides are TGTGCCTGGAGTGCCGGACAGGGAGGGTTTATGAGTGGCTACACCTTC. Translating it yields CAWSAGQGGFMSGYTF.

The rearrangement joins TRBV5-4 to TRBJ1-5, with D maybe TRBD1 (6 bases). Trimming took 4 bases from V and 3 from J, leaving 11 bases between them. The CDR3 is 14 residues long. Germline CDR1 is SGHNT and CDR2 is YYREEE (reference sequence). DNA for the CDR3: TGTGCCAGCAGCCAAGGACAGACCAATCAGCCCCAGCATTTT. This encodes CASSQGQTNQPQHF.

J is TRBJ1-6 and V is TRBV25-1, with a possible D match to TRBD1 (5 bases). The CDR3 contains 14 residues. V was shortened by 10 bases and J by 10 bases, with 20 bases between the two germline ends. Looked up from germline, CDR1 is MGHDK and CDR2 is SYGVNS. The CDR3 reads CATNWGGVGSPLHF. The CDR3 DNA follows: TGTGCCACCAATTGGGGGGGTGTCGGCTCACCCCTCCACTTT.

This clone came up once. The chain uses TRBV5-1 and TRBJ1-2, with 8 bases lining up with TRBD1. The V gene end was trimmed by 0 bases and the J gene end by 6 bases; junction bases not matched to a gene: 4. Looked up from germline, CDR1 is SGHRS and CDR2 is YFSETQ. The CDR3 extends over 14 amino acids. The CDR3 DNA is TGCGCCAGCAGCTTGGTACAGGGACAGGATGGCTACACCTTC. Protein: CASSLVQGQDGYTF.

The chain employs TRBV19 and TRBJ2-1; 7 nucleotides match TRBD1. This CDR3 comprises 16 residues. The germline gives CDR1 LNHDA, CDR2 SQIVND (reference sequence). V dropped 5 bases and J dropped 2; count of bases not matched to a gene: 9. The CDR3 DNA reads TGTGCCAGTAGTGTTAGACAGGGAAGCACCTACAATGAGCAGTTCTTC. Translated, it gives CASSVRQGSTYNEQFF.

The chain joins TRBV27 to TRBJ1-2, with 8 bases matching TRBD1. The CDR3 spans 15 residues. Looked up from germline, CDR1 is MNHEY and CDR2 is SMNVEV (reference sequence). V trimming: 2 bases; J trimming: 3 bases; junction bases outside the gene matches: 5. Written as DNA, the CDR3 is TGTGCCAGCAGTTTAACCGCAGGGGGCCACTATGGCTACACCTTC. This sequence encodes CASSLTAGGHYGYTF.

The chain couples TRBV9 to TRBJ1-1, with a possible D match to TRBD1 (5 bases). Germline V CDR1 and CDR2: SGDLS, YYNGEE. The CDR3 runs to 15 residues. The V gene lost 4 bases and the J gene lost 2 bases, with 15 bases spanning the gap. DNA of the CDR3: TGTGCCAGCAGCCTTTCGGGGGGTTTAAACACTGAAGCTTTCTTT. It yields the protein CASSLSGGLNTEAFF.

This clone was observed once. V gene TRBV3-1 (or the pseudogene TRBV3-2) combines with J gene TRBJ1-1; possibly TRBD1 for D (5 bases). This CDR3 spans 13 amino acids. Germline values: CDR1 LGHDT, CDR2 YNNKEL (reference sequence). The V end was cut by 8 bases, the J end by 1 base, with 11 bases between. CDR3 sequence reads: CASGVRENTEAFF. In DNA form, the CDR3 reads TGTGCCAGCGGCGTCAGGGAGAACACTGAAGCTTTCTTT.

This chain links TRBV19 with TRBJ2-7; weak D call: TRBD2 (5 bases). Germline values: CDR1 LNHDA, CDR2 SQIVND (reference sequence). The germline V and J ends were trimmed by 2 bases and 7 bases, with 12 bases remaining between them. The CDR3 loop spans 13 amino acids. CDR3 DNA: TGTGCCAGTAGTATACGGGGTATAGGGGAGCAGTACTTC. As protein: CASSIRGIGEQYF.

The chain uses TRBV2 and TRBJ2-3; 8 bases map to TRBD1. Losses at the gene ends were 10 bases for V and 5 bases for J; bases not matched to a gene: 5. There are 12 residues in the CDR3. CDR1 and CDR2 (germline): SNHLY, FYNNEI. The CDR3 region has the DNA TGTGCCACCAGGGGGCGAGAAGATACGCAGTATTTT. The encoded protein is CATRGREDTQYF.

The chain employs TRBV12-3 or TRBV12-4 and TRBJ1-1, with D tentatively TRBD1 (5 bases). V lost 7 bases and J 6 bases, leaving 15 bases between the germline ends. The CDR3 has 13 residues. The CDR3 sequence is CASTQGDPAEAFF. For the CDR3, the DNA is TGTGCCAGCACCCAGGGTGATCCGGCTGAAGCTTTCTTT.

Concerning this clone: One end of the junction is discordant with germline, which a read error may explain. J is TRBJ2-7 and V is TRBV7-9; 10 nucleotides line up with TRBD1. CDR1 is SEHNR and CDR2 is FQNEAQ in the germline V gene (reference sequence). This CDR3 region has 11 residues. CDR3 sequence reads: CASSLAGTGDF. CDR3 sequence (DNA): TGTGCCAGCAGCTTAGCAGGGACAGGGGACTTC.

The chain uses TRBV5-4 and TRBJ2-7, with D possibly matching TRBD1 (6 bases). V shed 4 bases and J shed 0 bases, with 14 bases lying between them. Per germline, CDR1 SGHNT and CDR2 YYREEE (reference sequence). The CDR3 is 15 amino acids. The CDR3 is CASSPRQESSYEQYF. In DNA, the CDR3 is TGTGCCAGCAGCCCCCGACAGGAGAGCTCCTACGAGCAGTACTTC. Supplemented by reference TRBV5-4 and TRBJ2-7, the full variable domain reads ETGVTQSPTHLIKTRGQQVTLRCSSQSGHNTVSWYQQALGQGPQFIFQYYREEENGRGNFPPRFSGLQFPNYSSELNVNALELDDSALYLCASSPRQESSYEQYFGPGTRLTVT.

This clone was detected only once. This chain links TRBV20-1 with TRBJ2-1; D might be TRBD1 (8 bases). V was clipped by 3 bases and J by 3 bases, with 21 bases between them. The germline CDR1 and CDR2 sequences are DFQATT and SNEGSKA (reference sequence). This CDR3 comprises 17 residues. The CDR3 bases are TGCAGTGCTAGTTACGGGGAACAGGGGGACTACTACAATGAGCAGTTCTTC. Translating it yields CSASYGEQGDYYNEQFF.

The chain employs TRBV3-1 (or the pseudogene TRBV3-2) and TRBJ2-2; a weak D match, TRBD2 (6 bases). The germline V gene encodes CDR1 LGHDT and CDR2 YNNKEL (reference sequence). The V end lost 4 bases, the J end lost 4 bases, and 13 bases lay between the germline ends. The CDR3 consists of 15 residues. The CDR3 sequence is CASSPRGRTTGELFF. The CDR3 coding sequence is TGTGCCAGCAGCCCTAGAGGGAGGACCACCGGGGAGCTGTTTTTT.

The chain couples TRBV10-3 to TRBJ1-2; 9 bases map to TRBD1. Unmatched junction bases numbered 9, after V lost 9 bases and J lost 4 bases. This CDR3 contains 14 residues. Germline loops: CDR1 ENHRY, CDR2 SYGVKD. Here the CDR3 DNA reads TGTGCCATTGAAACGGGACAGGGTACCTATGGCTACACCTTC. It specifies CAIETGQGTYGYTF.

The V call is TRBV10-2, the J call TRBJ1-2, with 7 bases matching TRBD1. Germline V CDR1 and CDR2: WSHSY, SAAADI. V shed 6 bases, J shed 2 bases, and the junction held 3 bases outside the gene matches. The CDR3 is made up of 13 amino acids. The CDR3 DNA follows: TGCGCCAGCAGCGAGGACAGGAACTATGGCTACACCTTC. It is translated as CASSEDRNYGYTF.

The rearrangement links TRBV4-1 to TRBJ1-3, with D possibly matching TRBD1 (6 bases). Looked up from germline, CDR1 is MGHRA and CDR2 is YSYEKL. The CDR3 covers 16 residues. Trimming stripped 3 bases from V and 3 bases from J, with 15 bases between. CDR3 sequence (DNA): TGCGCCAGCAGCCACCCCCTGGCGGACAGTGGAAACACCATATATTTT. Its protein product is CASSHPLADSGNTIYF.

The J gene is TRBJ1-1, the V gene TRBV10-1; no definite D call. The CDR3 is 11 residues long. The germline CDR1 and CDR2 sequences are WNHNN and SYGVQD (reference sequence). Deletions cut 7 bases from V and 1 base from J, with 4 bases between. Written as DNA, the CDR3 is TGCGCCAGCACGGGGAACACTGAAGCTTTCTTT. Protein product: CASTGNTEAFF.

This clone was detected only once. The gene calls are TRBV6-5 and TRBJ1-1; 8 bases match TRBD1. The V gene end was trimmed by 6 bases and the J gene end by 1 base; junction bases not matched to a gene: 4. Germline assignment: CDR1 MNHEY and CDR2 SVGAGI. CDR3 length equals 14 residues. CDR3 loop: CASSYGTGNTEAFF. CDR3 bases: TGTGCCAGCAGCTACGGGACAGGGAACACTGAAGCTTTCTTT.